The rows below give T cell receptor beta chains drawn from one sample of a study of blood T cell repertoires in COVID-19. Some clones are missing from TCRdb's copy, which holds only in-frame ones; the method was immunoSEQ multiplex PCR. The sample carries a few hundred thousand clones, approximately 90% recorded once. Sequencing was carried out using peripheral blood. The receptors were sampled from a woman between 50 and 59 years old with COVID-19, enrolled during active disease. CDR3s include the opening cysteine and the closing phenylalanine or tryptophan. A D gene is named only where the DNA matches it firmly. The size entry is marked missing in some rows and otherwise reads once, few, many or a size class.

D gene: TRBD1
V gene: TRBV5-4
clone size: .
J gene: TRBJ1-1
CDR3 protein: CASSWDRANTEAFF
CDR3 DNA: TGTGCCAGCAGCTGGGACAGGGCGAACACTGAAGCTTTCTTT

D gene: .
V gene: TRBV5-6
clone size: .
J gene: TRBJ1-4
CDR3 protein: CASAVRGTATNEKLFF
CDR3 DNA: TGTGCCAGCGCCGTCCGGGGTACCGCAACTAATGAAAAACTGTTTTTT

D gene: .
V gene: TRBV7-9
clone size: .
J gene: TRBJ2-1
CDR3 protein: CASSTTRSQEQFF
CDR3 DNA: TGTGCCAGCAGCACCACTAGATCACAGGAGCAGTTCTTC

D gene: TRBD2
V gene: TRBV6-5
clone size: .
J gene: TRBJ2-3
CDR3 protein: CASASPGGLPNTQYF
CDR3 DNA: TGTGCCAGTGCCTCGCCGGGGGGGCTCCCCAATACGCAGTATTTT

D gene: TRBD1
V gene: TRBV29-1
clone size: .
J gene: TRBJ1-2
CDR3 protein: CSVPRRGVTAGQGFLYGYTF
CDR3 DNA: TGCAGCGTTCCACGACGGGGCGTGACGGCGGGACAGGGCTTCCTCTATGGCTACACCTTC

D gene: .
V gene: TRBV7-6
clone size: .
J gene: TRBJ2-2
CDR3 protein: CASSLAQAVRGELFF
CDR3 DNA: TGTGCCAGCAGCTTAGCACAGGCGGTTCGGGGGGAGCTGTTTTTT

D gene: TRBD2
V gene: TRBV3-1/TRBV3-2
clone size: .
J gene: TRBJ2-3
CDR3 protein: CASSLWTSGEDTQYF
CDR3 DNA: TGTGCCAGCAGCCTTTGGACTAGCGGGGAGGATACGCAGTATTTT

D gene: TRBD1
V gene: TRBV7-9
clone size: .
J gene: TRBJ1-2
CDR3 protein: CASSPDRGLSGYTF
CDR3 DNA: TGTGCCAGCAGCCCGGACAGGGGGCTGTCGGGCTACACCTTC

D gene: .
V gene: TRBV3-1/TRBV3-2
clone size: .
J gene: TRBJ2-3
CDR3 protein: CASSAGTQSTDTQYF
CDR3 DNA: TGTGCCAGCAGCGCCGGGACACAAAGCACAGATACGCAGTATTTT

D gene: TRBD1
V gene: TRBV5-1
clone size: .
J gene: TRBJ1-3
CDR3 protein: CASSSGQGNTIYF
CDR3 DNA: TGCGCCAGCAGCTCCGGACAGGGGAACACCATATATTTT

D gene: TRBD1
V gene: TRBV5-6
clone size: .
J gene: TRBJ2-7
CDR3 protein: CASSQRQGSYEQYF
CDR3 DNA: TGTGCCAGCAGCCAACGACAGGGTTCCTACGAGCAGTACTTC

D gene: .
V gene: TRBV27
clone size: .
J gene: TRBJ1-1
CDR3 protein: CASSLRENTEAFF
CDR3 DNA: TGTGCCAGCAGTTTGAGGGAGAACACTGAAGCTTTCTTT

D gene: .
V gene: TRBV3-1/TRBV3-2
clone size: .
J gene: TRBJ1-2
CDR3 protein: CASGAGYGYTF
CDR3 DNA: TGTGCCAGCGGCGCAGGATATGGCTACACCTTC

D gene: TRBD2
V gene: TRBV30
clone size: .
J gene: TRBJ2-7
CDR3 protein: CAWSLRLSGGDEQYF
CDR3 DNA: TGTGCCTGGAGTCTGCGGTTGAGCGGGGGAGACGAGCAGTACTTC

D gene: .
V gene: TRBV6-2/TRBV6-3
clone size: .
J gene: TRBJ1-3
CDR3 protein: CASSLLGLTSGNTIYF
CDR3 DNA: TGTGCCAGCAGCCTCCTAGGCCTAACCTCTGGAAACACCATATATTTT

D gene: .
V gene: TRBV19
clone size: .
J gene: TRBJ1-5
CDR3 protein: CASSIGQGYQPQHF
CDR3 DNA: TGTGCCAGTAGTATTGGTCAGGGGTATCAGCCCCAGCATTTT

D gene: TRBD1
V gene: TRBV19
clone size: .
J gene: TRBJ1-1
CDR3 protein: CASSIGKGATFQTEAFF
CDR3 DNA: TGTGCCAGTAGTATTGGGAAGGGGGCGACCTTTCAGACTGAAGCTTTCTTT

D gene: TRBD1
V gene: TRBV2
clone size: .
J gene: TRBJ1-4
CDR3 protein: CASRIGTARNEKLFF
CDR3 DNA: TGTGCCAGCAGGATCGGGACAGCAAGAAATGAAAAACTGTTTTTT

D gene: .
V gene: TRBV7-2
clone size: .
J gene: TRBJ1-1
CDR3 protein: CASTQFRENTEAFF
CDR3 DNA: TGTGCCAGCACCCAATTCAGGGAGAACACTGAAGCTTTCTTT

D gene: TRBD1
V gene: TRBV19
clone size: .
J gene: TRBJ1-3
CDR3 protein: CASSILPGQGANTIYF
CDR3 DNA: TGTGCCAGTAGTATTTTACCGGGACAGGGGGCGAACACCATATATTTT

D gene: TRBD2
V gene: TRBV6-5
clone size: .
J gene: TRBJ2-1
CDR3 protein: CASSPAGGLYEQFF
CDR3 DNA: TGTGCCAGCAGTCCGGCGGGGGGGCTATATGAGCAGTTCTTC

D gene: .
V gene: TRBV5-1
clone size: .
J gene: TRBJ2-2
CDR3 protein: CASSLAPTERRFFSGELFF
CDR3 DNA: TGCGCCAGCAGCTTGGCCCCGACAGAACGGAGATTTTTTTCCGGGGAGCTGTTTTTT

D gene: .
V gene: TRBV27
clone size: .
J gene: TRBJ2-3
CDR3 protein: CASSFSTRGTQYF
CDR3 DNA: TGTGCCAGCAGTTTTTCCACCCGCGGTACGCAGTATTTT

D gene: .
V gene: TRBV29-1
clone size: .
J gene: TRBJ1-2
CDR3 protein: CSFLSTNYGYTF
CDR3 DNA: TGCAGCTTTCTTAGTACTAACTATGGCTACACCTTC

D gene: .
V gene: TRBV7-9
clone size: .
J gene: TRBJ1-2
CDR3 protein: CASSVTRETGYTF
CDR3 DNA: TGTGCCAGCAGCGTAACGAGGGAAACTGGCTACACCTTC

D gene: TRBD2
V gene: TRBV27
clone size: .
J gene: TRBJ2-3
CDR3 protein: CASSFETSGGDTDTQYF
CDR3 DNA: TGTGCCAGCAGTTTCGAGACTAGCGGGGGGGACACAGATACGCAGTATTTT

D gene: .
V gene: TRBV6-5
clone size: once
J gene: TRBJ1-1
CDR3 protein: CASSPLTGAEAFF
CDR3 DNA: TGTGCCAGCAGTCCACTTACAGGAGCTGAAGCTTTCTTT

D gene: .
V gene: TRBV13
clone size: .
J gene: TRBJ1-1
CDR3 protein: CASSPRRQANTEAFF
CDR3 DNA: TGTGCCAGCAGCCCCCGGAGGCAGGCAAACACTGAAGCTTTCTTT

D gene: .
V gene: TRBV18
clone size: .
J gene: TRBJ1-1
CDR3 protein: CASSPPGQGRTEAFF
CDR3 DNA: TGTGCCAGCTCACCACCCGGGCAGGGGCGCACTGAAGCTTTCTTT

D gene: TRBD1
V gene: TRBV5-4
clone size: once
J gene: TRBJ1-2
CDR3 protein: CASSLGDRAKGYTF
CDR3 DNA: TGTGCCAGCAGCTTGGGGGACAGGGCGAAGGGCTACACCTTC